This TCR beta chain comes out of a study of cytomegalovirus exposure and HLA in healthy donors. Study at large: In an early release, HLA-typed donors contributed 80 million to 95 million unique TCR sequences. Findings and caveats of the study: There were a few CMV-associated chains whose specificity for CMV antigens was confirmed in vitro. Earlier analysis yielded a pattern in which most TCR beta V segments were productive about 90% or about 30% of the time. Later analysis indicated greater clonal expansion among HLA-associated TCR beta chains than among equally common other chains.

13 Jbeta primers and 60 Vbeta primers were used for the PCR. TCRdb's table, derived via immunoSEQ multiplex PCR, lists solely in-frame clones and lacks some. The top ten hold about 4.6% of the sample, which has approximately 150,000 clones, roughly four fifths seen once. As concerns this clone: Antigen specificity is unknown.

The CDR3 length is 16 residues. V was pared by 4 bases and J by 2 bases, with 4 bases of the junction left unmatched. Looked up from germline, CDR1 is MDHEN and CDR2 is SYDVKM. The rearrangement links TRBV28 to TRBJ2-3; TRBD2 matches at 12 bases. Input material: PBMCs. The sequence came from a man in his forties in good health and CMV-seronegative. CDR3 DNA sequence: TGTGCCAGCAGTTCTCTAGCGGGGGGGATCACAGATACGCAGTATTTT. Residues: CASSSLAGGITDTQYF. Looking up the rest from reference TRBV28 and TRBJ2-3 gives the full variable domain: DVKVTQSSRYLVKRTGEKVFLECVQDMDHENMFWYRQDPGLGLRLIYFSYDVKMKEKGDIPEGYSVSREKKERFSLILESASTNQTSMYLCASSSLAGGITDTQYFGPGTRLTVL.